This TCR beta chain stems from a study of technical replicates of blood from a few donors. Clones were read by immunoSEQ multiplex PCR, and TCRdb kept only the in-frame ones, dropping some. The sample has about 93,000 clones; 95% are singletons. Sequencing was done on a sample of T cells isolated from PBMCs. This TCR came from a human donor in good health.

Here the CDR3 DNA reads TGTGCCAGCAGTGAAGTAGGCTGGGGGGTCCACCAAGCCAAAAACATTCAGTACTTC. This encodes CASSEVGWGVHQAKNIQYF. V usage is TRBV6-1 and J usage is TRBJ2-4, with a possible D match to TRBD2 (6 bases). In germline, CDR1 is MNHNS, CDR2 SASEGT. CDR3 length equals 19 residues. Deletions cut 1 base from V and 0 bases from J, with 19 bases between.